Listed below are T cell receptor beta chains from one sample, sequenced in a study of immune heterogeneity within non-small cell lung tumors. TCRdb re-derived calls from the multiplex PCR reads in MiXCR, one entry per CDR3 protein. The sample has 8,500 to 13,000 distinct CDR3 sequences, around 30% seen once; the top ten hold 21%. Sequencing input: lung tumor tissue. These receptors were taken from a woman in her forties or fifties with non-small cell lung cancer. Both conserved end residues are part of each CDR3. A D gene is named only where the DNA matches it firmly. Clone size is given for some rows only: seen once, a few or many times, or a class if the clone is expanded.

.,TRBV19,many,TRBJ2-1,CASKRLNEQFF,TGTGCCAGTAAAAGGCTTAATGAGCAGTTCTTC
.,TRBV6-5,medium-sized,TRBJ2-2,CASSYESQELWAINTGELFF,TGTGCCAGCAGTTACGAGTCGCAGGAGCTTTGGGCAATTAACACCGGGGAGCTGTTTTTT
TRBD2,TRBV5-4,many,TRBJ2-7,CASSLPGTSRYEQYF,TGTGCCAGCAGCTTGCCTGGGACTAGCAGGTACGAGCAGTACTTC
.,TRBV10-2,.,TRBJ2-5,CASSESGVTQYF,TGCGCCAGCAGTGAGTCGGGAGTAACCCAGTACTTC
TRBD2,TRBV11-3,many,TRBJ2-1,CASSLVGMAGGLYNEQFF,TGTGCCAGCAGCTTAGTGGGGATGGCGGGGGGGCTGTACAATGAGCAGTTCTTC
.,TRBV19,.,TRBJ2-2,CASSSDTNTGELFF,TGTGCCAGTAGTAGCGATACGAACACCGGGGAGCTGTTTTTT
.,TRBV7-6,.,TRBJ2-5,CASSVSQTALETQYF,TGTGCCAGCAGCGTTAGTCAAACGGCCCTCGAGACCCAGTACTTC
TRBD1,TRBV18,many,TRBJ2-1,CASSTTGTGNNEQFF,TGTGCCAGCTCTACCACAGGGACAGGGAACAATGAGCAGTTCTTC
TRBD1,TRBV27,many,TRBJ1-2,CASSFGAGQGNYGYTF,TGTGCCAGCAGTTTTGGGGCGGGACAGGGGAACTATGGCTACACCTTC
TRBD2,TRBV5-1,.,TRBJ2-5,CASSPNGTSGGVPRDQYF,TGCGCCAGCAGCCCAAACGGGACTAGCGGGGGGGTACCAAGAGACCAGTACTTC
.,TRBV6-1,.,TRBJ1-2,CASSEALGQGYGYTF,TGTGCCAGCAGTGAAGCGCTAGGGCAGGGATATGGCTACACCTTC
TRBD1,TRBV2,many,TRBJ1-3,CASSEQGAYGNTIYF,TGTGCCAGCAGTGAACAGGGGGCTTATGGAAACACCATATATTTT
.,TRBV11-2,many,TRBJ2-7,CASNFLPELEQYF,TGTGCCAGCAACTTTCTCCCTGAGCTCGAGCAGTACTTC
TRBD2,TRBV6-2/TRBV6-3,.,TRBJ2-3,CASRRALLAGGGTDTQYF,TGTGCCAGCAGGCGAGCCCTCCTAGCGGGGGGAGGCACAGATACGCAGTATTTT
.,TRBV30,few,TRBJ2-2,CAWSVDQLNTGELFF,TGTGCCTGGAGTGTAGACCAGCTAAACACCGGGGAGCTGTTTTTT
TRBD1,TRBV19,.,TRBJ2-2,CASSIRQGASNTGELFF,TGTGCCAGTAGTATACGGCAGGGGGCTTCAAACACCGGGGAGCTGTTTTTT
.,TRBV6-2/TRBV6-3,.,TRBJ1-6,CASRNTGLDSPLHF,TGTGCCAGCAGGAACACAGGGTTAGATTCACCCCTCCACTTT
.,TRBV7-3,many,TRBJ1-5,CASRGRVGTTHSNQPQHF,TGTGCCAGCAGGGGCCGTGTCGGGACGACCCATAGCAATCAGCCCCAGCATTTT
.,TRBV25-1,many,TRBJ2-1,CASSGPTGNNEQFF,TGTGCCAGCAGTGGGCCGACAGGCAACAATGAGCAGTTCTTC
.,TRBV19,medium-sized,TRBJ2-3,CASSKDSGHHSTDTQYF,TGTGCCAGTAGTAAGGATTCGGGACACCATAGCACAGATACGCAGTATTTT
.,TRBV18,many,TRBJ1-1,CASSLDSSWDTEAFF,TGTGCCAGCTCACTAGACAGCTCTTGGGACACTGAAGCTTTCTTT
TRBD2,TRBV20-1,once,TRBJ2-3,CSASRTSGTNTQYF,TGCAGTGCTAGCCGGACTAGCGGGACGAATACGCAGTATTTT
TRBD1,TRBV5-1,many,TRBJ1-1,CASSLWAGGAEAFF,TGCGCCAGCAGCTTGTGGGCAGGGGGGGCCGAAGCTTTCTTT